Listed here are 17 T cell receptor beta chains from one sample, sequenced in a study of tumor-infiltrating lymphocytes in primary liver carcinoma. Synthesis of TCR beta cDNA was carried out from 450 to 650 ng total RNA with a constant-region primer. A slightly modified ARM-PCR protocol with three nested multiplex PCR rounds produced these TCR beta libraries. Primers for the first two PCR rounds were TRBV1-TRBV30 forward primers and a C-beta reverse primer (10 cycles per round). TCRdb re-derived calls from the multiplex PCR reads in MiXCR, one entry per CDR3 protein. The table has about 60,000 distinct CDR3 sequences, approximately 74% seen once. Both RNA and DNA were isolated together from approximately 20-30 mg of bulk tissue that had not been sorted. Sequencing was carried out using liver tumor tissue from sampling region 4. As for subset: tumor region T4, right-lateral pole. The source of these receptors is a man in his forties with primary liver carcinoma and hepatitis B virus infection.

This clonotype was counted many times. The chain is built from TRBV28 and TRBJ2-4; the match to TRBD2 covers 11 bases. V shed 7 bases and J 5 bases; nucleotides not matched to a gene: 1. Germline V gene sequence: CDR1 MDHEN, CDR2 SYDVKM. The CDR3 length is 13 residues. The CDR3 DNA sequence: TGTGCCAGCAATAGCGGGAGGGAAAACATTCAGTACTTC. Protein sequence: CASNSGRENIQYF.

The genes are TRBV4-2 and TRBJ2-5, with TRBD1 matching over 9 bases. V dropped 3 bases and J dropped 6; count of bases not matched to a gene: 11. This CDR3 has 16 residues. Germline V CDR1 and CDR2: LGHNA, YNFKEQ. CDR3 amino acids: CASSQEGTGREKTQYF. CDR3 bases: TGTGCCAGCAGCCAGGAGGGGACAGGGCGGGAAAAGACCCAGTACTTC.

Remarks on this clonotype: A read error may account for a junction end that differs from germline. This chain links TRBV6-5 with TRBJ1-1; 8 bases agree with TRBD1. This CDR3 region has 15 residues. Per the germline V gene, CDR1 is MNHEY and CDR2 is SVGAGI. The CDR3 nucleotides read TGTGCCAGCAGTTACTCCCGGACAGGGTCTACTGAAGATTTCTTT. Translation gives CASSYSRTGSTEDFF.

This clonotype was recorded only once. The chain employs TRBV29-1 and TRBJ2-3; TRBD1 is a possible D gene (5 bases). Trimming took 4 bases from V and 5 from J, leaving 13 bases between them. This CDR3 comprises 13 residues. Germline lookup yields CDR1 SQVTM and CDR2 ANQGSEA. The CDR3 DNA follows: TGCAGCGTTGCAAGCCCTCAGGGAGATACGCAGTATTTT. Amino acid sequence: CSVASPQGDTQYF.

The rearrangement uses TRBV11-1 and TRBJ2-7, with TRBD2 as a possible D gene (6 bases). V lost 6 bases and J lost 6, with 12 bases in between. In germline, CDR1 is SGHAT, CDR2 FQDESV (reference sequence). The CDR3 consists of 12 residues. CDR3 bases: TGTGCCAGCAGTAAGGGGACTGCCGAGCAGTACTTC. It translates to CASSKGTAEQYF.

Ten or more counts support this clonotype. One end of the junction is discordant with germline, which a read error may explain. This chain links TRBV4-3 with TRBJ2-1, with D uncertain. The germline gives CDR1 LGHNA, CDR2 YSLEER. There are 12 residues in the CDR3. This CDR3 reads CASSGPYNEQLF. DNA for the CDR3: TGCGCCAGCAGTGGCCCCTACAATGAGCAGCTCTTC.

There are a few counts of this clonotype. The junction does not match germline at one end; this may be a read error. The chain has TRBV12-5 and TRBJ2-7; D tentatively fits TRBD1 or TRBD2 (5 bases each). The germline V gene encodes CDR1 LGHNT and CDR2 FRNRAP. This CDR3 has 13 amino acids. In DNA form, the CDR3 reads TGTGCTAGTGAGGGGACCGGTTCCTACGACCAGTACTTC. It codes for CASEGTGSYDQYF. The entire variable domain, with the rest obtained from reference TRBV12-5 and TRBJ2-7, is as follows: DARVTQTPRHKVTEMGQEVTMRCQPILGHNTVFWYRQTMMQGLELLAYFRNRAPLDDSGMPKDRFSAEMPDATLATLKIQPSEPRDSAVYFCASEGTGSYDQYFGPGTRLTVT.

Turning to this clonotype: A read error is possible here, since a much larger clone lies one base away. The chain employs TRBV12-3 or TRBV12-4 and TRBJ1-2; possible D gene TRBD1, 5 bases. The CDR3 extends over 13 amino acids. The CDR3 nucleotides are TGTGCCAGCAGTCGCAGGGAGGCCTGTGGCTGCACCTTC. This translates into CASSRREACGCTF.

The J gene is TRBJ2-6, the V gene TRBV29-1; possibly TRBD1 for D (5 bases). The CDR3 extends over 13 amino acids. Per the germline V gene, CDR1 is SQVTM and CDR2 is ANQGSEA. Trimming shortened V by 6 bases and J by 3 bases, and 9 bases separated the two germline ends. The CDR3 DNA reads TGCAGCGTAGCAGGGCTTGGGGCCAACGTCCTGACTTTC. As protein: CSVAGLGANVLTF.

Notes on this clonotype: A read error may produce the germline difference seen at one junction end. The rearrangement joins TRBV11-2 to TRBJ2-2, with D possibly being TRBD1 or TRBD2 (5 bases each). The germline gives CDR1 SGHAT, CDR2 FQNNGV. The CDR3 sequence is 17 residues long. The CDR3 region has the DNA TGTACCAGCAGCTTAGTTGGGACGTACCCATGGACCGGGGAGCTGTTTTTT. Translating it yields CTSSLVGTYPWTGELFF.

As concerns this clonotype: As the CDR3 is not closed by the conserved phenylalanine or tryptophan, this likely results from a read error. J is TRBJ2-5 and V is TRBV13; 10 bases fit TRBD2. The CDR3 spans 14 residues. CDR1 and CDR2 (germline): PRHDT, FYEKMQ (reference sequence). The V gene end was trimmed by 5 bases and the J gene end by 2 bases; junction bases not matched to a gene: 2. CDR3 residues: CASSRAGGQETQYS. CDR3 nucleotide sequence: TGTGCCAGCAGCCGAGCGGGAGGGCAAGAGACCCAGTACTCC.

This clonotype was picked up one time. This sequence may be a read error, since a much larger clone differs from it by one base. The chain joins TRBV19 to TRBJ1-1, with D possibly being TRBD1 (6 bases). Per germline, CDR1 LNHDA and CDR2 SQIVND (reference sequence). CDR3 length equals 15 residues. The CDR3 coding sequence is TGTGCCAGTAGTCCCCGTTCCAGGGGAGGAACTGGAGCTTTCTTT. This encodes CASSPRSRGGTGAFF.

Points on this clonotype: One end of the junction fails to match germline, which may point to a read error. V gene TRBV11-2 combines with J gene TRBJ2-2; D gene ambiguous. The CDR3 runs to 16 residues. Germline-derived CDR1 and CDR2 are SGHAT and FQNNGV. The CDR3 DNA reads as TGTGCAAGCAGTCCGTATCCCGGGCTTTTTACCGGGGAGCTGTTTTTT. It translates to CASSPYPGLFTGELFF.

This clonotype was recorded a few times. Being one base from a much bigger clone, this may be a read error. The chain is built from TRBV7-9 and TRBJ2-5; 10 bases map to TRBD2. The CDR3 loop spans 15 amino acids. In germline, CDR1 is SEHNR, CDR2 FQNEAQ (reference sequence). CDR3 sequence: CTSSLLLAGLETQYF. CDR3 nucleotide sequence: TGTACCAGCAGCTTACTACTAGCGGGACTGGAGACCCAGTACTTC.

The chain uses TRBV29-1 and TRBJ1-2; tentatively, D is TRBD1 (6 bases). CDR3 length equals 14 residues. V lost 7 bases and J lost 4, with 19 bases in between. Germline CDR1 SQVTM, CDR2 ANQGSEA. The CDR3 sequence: CSAEFGQSIYGYTF. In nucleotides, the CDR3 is TGCAGCGCCGAGTTTGGACAGTCGATCTATGGCTACACCTTC.

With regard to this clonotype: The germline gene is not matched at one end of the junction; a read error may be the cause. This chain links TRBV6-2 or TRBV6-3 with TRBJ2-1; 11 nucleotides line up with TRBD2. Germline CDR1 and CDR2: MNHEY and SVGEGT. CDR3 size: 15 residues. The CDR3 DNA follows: TGTGTCAGCAGTTCTTTGGGACTAGCGGTCTCGGAACAGTTCTTC. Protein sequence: CVSSSLGLAVSEQFF.

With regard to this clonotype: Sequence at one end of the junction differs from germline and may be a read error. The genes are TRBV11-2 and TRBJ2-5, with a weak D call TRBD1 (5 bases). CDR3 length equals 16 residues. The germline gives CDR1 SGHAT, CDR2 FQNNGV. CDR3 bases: TGTGCTAGCAGCTTAAGGGCTTTGGAAGGACAAGAGATCCAGTACTTC. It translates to CASSLRALEGQEIQYF.